These T cell receptor beta chains were read from a single sample in a study of cytomegalovirus exposure and HLA in healthy donors. Data came from immunoSEQ multiplex PCR; TCRdb stores just in-frame clones and leaves some out. The repertoire holds approximately 82,000 clones, around 95% seen once, with about 0.7% in the top ten. Sequencing was done on a sample of PBMCs. Every receptor here comes from a woman under 30 in good health and CMV-seronegative. Each CDR3 is given with its conserved first and last residue. Fields, in order: J gene, clone size, V gene, D gene, CDR3 DNA, CDR3 protein. D genes are given only for firm matches. For some rows the clone size is stated as once, few or many, or as a class when expanded; others skip it.

J: TRBJ2-2; size: once; V: TRBV11-3; D: TRBD1; DNA: TGTGCCAGCAGCCAGCGGACAGGGACCGGGGAGCTGTTTTTT; CDR3: CASSQRTGTGELFF
J: TRBJ2-7; size: once; V: TRBV5-1; D: TRBD2; DNA: TGCGCCAGCAGGTTCGGGGGGAGGAACGAGCAGTACTTC; CDR3: CASRFGGRNEQYF
J: TRBJ2-1; size: once; V: TRBV9; D: TRBD2; DNA: TGTGCCAGCAGTGCGGGAGGTGACTCCTACAATGAGCAGTTCTTC; CDR3: CASSAGGDSYNEQFF
J: TRBJ2-3; size: .; V: TRBV9; D: .; DNA: TGTGCCAGCAGCTCAAGTGGGGGGTCTTCCACAGATACGCAGTATTTT; CDR3: CASSSSGGSSTDTQYF
J: TRBJ1-1; size: .; V: TRBV7-2; D: .; DNA: TGTGCCAGCAGCTTAGTTGGACAAGAAGCTTTCTTT; CDR3: CASSLVGQEAFF
J: TRBJ2-7; size: .; V: TRBV15; D: TRBD1; DNA: TGTGCCACCAGCAGAGGACAGGGGGCATTAGAGCAGTACTTC; CDR3: CATSRGQGALEQYF
J: TRBJ1-2; size: .; V: TRBV2; D: .; DNA: TGTGCCAGCAGTGACTTAGCAGGGAGGGCATGGGGCTACACCTTC; CDR3: CASSDLAGRAWGYTF
J: TRBJ1-1; size: .; V: TRBV11-3; D: .; DNA: TGTGCCAGCAGCTTAGATTTGGCCTCCTTTACAGGGTCGGGCACTGAAGCTTTCTTT; CDR3: CASSLDLASFTGSGTEAFF
J: TRBJ2-7; size: .; V: TRBV6-1; D: .; DNA: TGTGCCAGCAAAAGCCCAGGGGCGGAGTACTTC; CDR3: CASKSPGAEYF
J: TRBJ2-1; size: few; V: TRBV7-2; D: .; DNA: TGTGCCAGCAGCTTAGTAGCCCTGAGCTCCTACAATGAGCAGTTCTTC; CDR3: CASSLVALSSYNEQFF
J: TRBJ1-1; size: .; V: TRBV7-2; D: TRBD1; DNA: TGTGCCAGCAGCACGCCCAGGGGGTTCACTGAAGCTTTCTTT; CDR3: CASSTPRGFTEAFF
J: TRBJ2-7; size: .; V: TRBV15; D: TRBD1; DNA: TGTGCCACCAGCGGACGCACAGGGGGCCACGAGCAGTACTTC; CDR3: CATSGRTGGHEQYF
J: TRBJ2-1; size: once; V: TRBV10-3; D: TRBD2; DNA: TGTGCCATCAGGGGACTAGCGGGAGGCCCGAGCTCCTACAATGAGCAGTTCTTC; CDR3: CAIRGLAGGPSSYNEQFF
J: TRBJ2-2; size: .; V: TRBV4-1; D: TRBD1; DNA: TGCGCCAGCAGCCAAGAATCCTACAGGGGGGCGAACACCGGGGAGCTGTTTTTT; CDR3: CASSQESYRGANTGELFF
J: TRBJ1-5; size: .; V: TRBV7-2; D: .; DNA: TGTGCCAGCAGCTTACAGGGTAATCAGCCCCAGCATTTT; CDR3: CASSLQGNQPQHF
J: TRBJ1-4; size: .; V: TRBV6-5; D: TRBD1; DNA: TGTGCCAGCAGTTACGAGGGGGCAAATAATGAAAAACTGTTTTTT; CDR3: CASSYEGANNEKLFF
J: TRBJ2-1; size: .; V: TRBV7-9; D: .; DNA: TGTGCCAGCAGCTTGACAGAAAGCTCCTACAATGAGCAGTTCTTC; CDR3: CASSLTESSYNEQFF
J: TRBJ1-2; size: .; V: TRBV28; D: TRBD1; DNA: TGTGCCAGCAGTGACGGGACAGGGTACGGAAGTGGCTACACCTTC; CDR3: CASSDGTGYGSGYTF
J: TRBJ1-2; size: .; V: TRBV19; D: TRBD1; DNA: TGTGCCAGTAGTATTGTAGGACAGGCGCTTAACTATGGCTACACCTTC; CDR3: CASSIVGQALNYGYTF
J: TRBJ1-4; size: .; V: TRBV5-4; D: .; DNA: TGTGCCAGCAGCTCCGGGGGGGTAAATGAAAAACTGTTTTTT; CDR3: CASSSGGVNEKLFF
J: TRBJ1-5; size: .; V: TRBV7-2; D: .; DNA: TGTGCCAGCAGCTTAGGTGCGTTTACAGTAGGAAATCAGCCCCAGCATTTT; CDR3: CASSLGAFTVGNQPQHF
J: TRBJ2-7; size: .; V: TRBV28; D: .; DNA: TGTGCCAGCAGTTTAGGCGGCGGGGCGTACGAGCAGTACTTC; CDR3: CASSLGGGAYEQYF
J: TRBJ2-7; size: .; V: TRBV19; D: .; DNA: TGTGCCAGTGGGACAGCGGGTTACGAGCAGTACTTC; CDR3: CASGTAGYEQYF
J: TRBJ2-2; size: .; V: TRBV11-2; D: TRBD2; DNA: TGTGCCAGCAGCTTCTCGACTAGCCCCCGCACCGGGGAGCTGTTTTTT; CDR3: CASSFSTSPRTGELFF
J: TRBJ2-7; size: .; V: TRBV4-1; D: TRBD1; DNA: TGCGCCAGCAGCCAAGGGACAGGGAACTACGAGCAGTACTTC; CDR3: CASSQGTGNYEQYF
J: TRBJ1-4; size: .; V: TRBV30; D: TRBD1; DNA: TGTGCCTGGAACCCCGGGGACAGGGGGAACGAAAAACTGTTTTTT; CDR3: CAWNPGDRGNEKLFF
J: TRBJ1-1; size: once; V: TRBV28; D: .; DNA: TGTGCCAGCGGTCTCGGGTTGGTGAACACTGAAGCTTTCTTT; CDR3: CASGLGLVNTEAFF
J: TRBJ2-7; size: .; V: TRBV5-1; D: TRBD1; DNA: TGCGCCAGCAGCTTAGAGACAGGGTTCCACGAGCAGTACTTC; CDR3: CASSLETGFHEQYF
J: TRBJ2-3; size: .; V: TRBV7-4; D: .; DNA: TGTGCCAGCACCATTATCCCCAAAAGCGGATACACAGATACGCAGTATTTT; CDR3: CASTIIPKSGYTDTQYF
J: TRBJ1-1; size: .; V: TRBV6-5; D: .; DNA: TGTGCCAGCAGTTACAGGGGTGAAGCTTTCTTT; CDR3: CASSYRGEAFF
J: TRBJ2-6; size: .; V: TRBV5-1; D: TRBD1; DNA: TGCGCCAGCGGTTCTGGGACAGGGGTCTCTGGGGCCAACGTCCTGACTTTC; CDR3: CASGSGTGVSGANVLTF
J: TRBJ1-2; size: .; V: TRBV19; D: .; DNA: TGTGCCACTTGGACAGTCCATAACTATGGCTACACCTTC; CDR3: CATWTVHNYGYTF
J: TRBJ1-5; size: .; V: TRBV28; D: TRBD1; DNA: TGTGCCAGCAGCAACAGGGGTAACGGTCAGCCCCAGCATTTT; CDR3: CASSNRGNGQPQHF
J: TRBJ1-5; size: .; V: TRBV6-5; D: .; DNA: TGTGCCAGCAGTTTGACAGGACTGGGTAGCAATCAGCCCCAGCATTTT; CDR3: CASSLTGLGSNQPQHF
J: TRBJ2-3; size: .; V: TRBV19; D: TRBD1; DNA: TGTGCCAGTAGAGAACTCGGGACAGGGCACACAGATACGCAGTATTTT; CDR3: CASRELGTGHTDTQYF
J: TRBJ2-5; size: .; V: TRBV6-5; D: TRBD2; DNA: TGTGCCAGCAGTTACGGCGGGAGGGCCGGGGAGACCCAGTACTTC; CDR3: CASSYGGRAGETQYF
J: TRBJ2-1; size: .; V: TRBV7-8; D: TRBD2; DNA: TGTGCCAGCAGCTTAGCGCAGGGTATAGCGGGAGTTGGCAATGAGCAGTTCTTC; CDR3: CASSLAQGIAGVGNEQFF
J: TRBJ2-7; size: .; V: TRBV11-3; D: TRBD2; DNA: TGTGCCAGCAGCTACGGACTAGCAGGCGAGCAGTACTTC; CDR3: CASSYGLAGEQYF
J: TRBJ1-2; size: .; V: TRBV6-5; D: TRBD1; DNA: TGTGCCAGCAGACAGGGACAGGGACGAGGTGGCTACACCTTC; CDR3: CASRQGQGRGGYTF
J: TRBJ1-6; size: .; V: TRBV21-1; D: .; DNA: TGTGCCAGCAGCAAAGAATACTACCGGGATGTCTATAATTCACCCCTCCACTTT; CDR3: CASSKEYYRDVYNSPLHF
J: TRBJ1-1; size: .; V: TRBV7-9; D: TRBD1; DNA: TGTGCCAGCAGGAGACCCGGGACAGGGGGCGGGAACACTGAAGCTTTCTTT; CDR3: CASRRPGTGGGNTEAFF
J: TRBJ1-5; size: .; V: TRBV7-2; D: .; DNA: TGTGCCAGCAGCTTATCGGGAAATCAGCCCCAGCATTTT; CDR3: CASSLSGNQPQHF
J: TRBJ2-7; size: .; V: TRBV19; D: TRBD1; DNA: TGTGCCAGTAGCACCGGGACAGATACCTACGAGCAGTACTTC; CDR3: CASSTGTDTYEQYF
J: TRBJ2-7; size: .; V: TRBV10-3; D: .; DNA: TGTGCCATCAGTCCAGCGAGCCTCTCCTACGAGCAGTACTTC; CDR3: CAISPASLSYEQYF
J: TRBJ2-5; size: .; V: TRBV2; D: TRBD2; DNA: TGTGCCAGCAAGGAACGGACTAGAACCCAAGAGACCCAGTACTTC; CDR3: CASKERTRTQETQYF
J: TRBJ1-2; size: .; V: TRBV19; D: .; DNA: TGTGCCAGTAACGGGGTTTTTCGGGGATACTATGGCTACACCTTC; CDR3: CASNGVFRGYYGYTF
J: TRBJ2-1; size: .; V: TRBV2; D: TRBD1; DNA: TGTGCCAGCAGTCCCTGGGGACAGGGGGGTACAAATGAGCAGTTCTTC; CDR3: CASSPWGQGGTNEQFF
J: TRBJ2-2; size: once; V: TRBV7-2; D: .; DNA: TGTGCCAGCAACCAAGGCGGGATTGGGGAGCTGTTTTTT; CDR3: CASNQGGIGELFF
J: TRBJ2-5; size: .; V: TRBV27; D: .; DNA: TGTGCCAGCAGCTTCGCGAACCTCCAAGAGACCCAGTACTTC; CDR3: CASSFANLQETQYF
J: TRBJ2-3; size: once; V: TRBV2; D: TRBD2; DNA: TGTGCCAGCACATACCCCGGGACTAGCGCTATTATGGCAGATACGCAGTATTTT; CDR3: CASTYPGTSAIMADTQYF
J: TRBJ1-1; size: .; V: TRBV29-1; D: .; DNA: TGCAGCGTTGTCAGGGATTCGAACACTGAAGCTTTCTTT; CDR3: CSVVRDSNTEAFF
J: TRBJ2-1; size: .; V: TRBV2; D: .; DNA: TGTGCCAGCAGTTCCCGGGGGATTAGCGGCAATGAGCAGTTCTTC; CDR3: CASSSRGISGNEQFF
J: TRBJ1-2; size: once; V: TRBV28; D: .; DNA: TGTGCCAGCAACTCAGGGCCCAGAGGCTACACCTTC; CDR3: CASNSGPRGYTF
J: TRBJ1-2; size: .; V: TRBV5-1; D: TRBD1; DNA: TGCGCCAGCAGCTCCCGGACAGGGGGCGACGGCTATGGCTACACCTTC; CDR3: CASSSRTGGDGYGYTF
J: TRBJ2-2; size: .; V: TRBV10-2; D: TRBD1; DNA: TGCGCCAGCACAGGGGGCAGAGCGAACACCGGGGAGCTGTTTTTT; CDR3: CASTGGRANTGELFF
J: TRBJ1-2; size: .; V: TRBV6-1; D: .; DNA: TGTGCCAGCAGTGAAGTGGCAGGGTCTGGAGGCTACACCTTC; CDR3: CASSEVAGSGGYTF
J: TRBJ2-7; size: .; V: TRBV5-6; D: TRBD2; DNA: TGTGCCAGCAGCTCAGCGGGGGGATCCTACGAGCAGTACTTC; CDR3: CASSSAGGSYEQYF
J: TRBJ2-7; size: .; V: TRBV7-2; D: TRBD1; DNA: TGTGCCAGCAGTGAGGGGGCCGCCTCCTACGAGCAGTACTTC; CDR3: CASSEGAASYEQYF